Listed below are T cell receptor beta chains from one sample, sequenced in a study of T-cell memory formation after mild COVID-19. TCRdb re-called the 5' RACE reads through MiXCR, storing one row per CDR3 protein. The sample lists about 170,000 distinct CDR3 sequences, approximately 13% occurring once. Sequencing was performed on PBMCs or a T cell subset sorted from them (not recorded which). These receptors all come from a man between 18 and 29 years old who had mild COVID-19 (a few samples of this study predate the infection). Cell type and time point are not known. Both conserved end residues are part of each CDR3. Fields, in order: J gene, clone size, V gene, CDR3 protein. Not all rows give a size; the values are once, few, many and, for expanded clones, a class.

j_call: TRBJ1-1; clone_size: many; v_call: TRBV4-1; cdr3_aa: CASSQEMGNTEAFF
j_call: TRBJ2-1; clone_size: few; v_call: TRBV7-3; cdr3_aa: CASSPYAGGRGNEQFF
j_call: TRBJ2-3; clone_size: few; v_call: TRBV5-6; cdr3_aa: CASTTSSRAGLHF
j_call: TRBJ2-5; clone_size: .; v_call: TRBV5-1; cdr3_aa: CASSPRQMQETQYF
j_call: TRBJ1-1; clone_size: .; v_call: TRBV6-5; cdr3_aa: CASSYSPRSGTEAFF
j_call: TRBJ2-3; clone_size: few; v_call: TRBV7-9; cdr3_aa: CASSFFAGEDTQYF
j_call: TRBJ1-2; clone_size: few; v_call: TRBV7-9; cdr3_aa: CASSSRGGYGYTF
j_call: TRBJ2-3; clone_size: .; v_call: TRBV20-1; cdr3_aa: CSAFQRGGVTDTQYF
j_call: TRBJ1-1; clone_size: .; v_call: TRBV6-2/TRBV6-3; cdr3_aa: CASTATGNTEAFF
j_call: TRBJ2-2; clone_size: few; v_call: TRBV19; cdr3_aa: CASARDGGAGELFF
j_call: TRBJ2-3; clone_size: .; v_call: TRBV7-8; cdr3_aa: CASISYPGTDTQYF